This T cell receptor beta chain emerged from a study of T cell responses to AZD1222 COVID-19 vaccine. In the case of this clone: Its target is unknown.

In germline, CDR1 is SGHVS, CDR2 FQNEAQ. V lost 5 bases, J lost 0 bases, and 4 bases stayed unmatched. The CDR3 runs 16 residues. Using immunoSEQ multiplex PCR, the repertoire was profiled, and TCRdb retains in-frame clones only, with some absent. Here the sample spans about 55,000 clones, about 80% being singletons. Broader study findings: In a largely white British group with more females than males, clonal diversity was possibly underestimated. Repertoires were obtained solely post-peak T cell response. Unmutated variant regions are reportedly the target of nearly half of TCRs that are spike-specific.

Material: peripheral blood, obtained 28 days after the second AZD1222 dose. The chain carries TRBV7-8 and TRBJ2-2; 9 nucleotides agree with TRBD1. This receptor was obtained from an adult who received the AZD1222 COVID-19 vaccine. The CDR3, as DNA: TGTGCCAGCAGCCAACAGGGGGCGACGAACACCGGGGAGCTGTTTTTT. Translation: CASSQQGATNTGELFF. Together with reference TRBV7-8 and TRBJ2-2, the CDR3 gives the full variable domain: GAGVSQSPRYKVAKRGQDVALRCDPISGHVSLFWYQQALGQGPEFLTYFQNEAQLDKSGLPSDRFFAERPEGSVSTLKIQRTQQEDSAVYLCASSQQGATNTGELFFGEGSRLTVL.